A selection of T cell receptor beta chains follows, all from one sample in a study of blood T cell repertoires in COVID-19. TCRdb keeps only in-frame clones here, not all; method: immunoSEQ multiplex PCR. The profile shows hundreds of thousands of clones, approximately 80% of them singletons. The sample was peripheral blood. Receptors were obtained from an elderly woman with active or convalescent COVID-19. Both conserved end residues are part of each CDR3. The order of the fields is V gene, J gene, CDR3 length, D gene, clone size, CDR3 DNA, CDR3 protein. The D gene is left open where the match is weak. The size field is filled for only some rows; it gives once, few, many or a size class.

v_gene: TRBV6-5; j_gene: TRBJ1-2; len: 14; d_gene: NA; abundance: NA; CDR3nt: TGTGCCAGCAAGGAGGCCGGGACTAACTATGGCTACACCTTC; CDR3aa: CASKEAGTNYGYTF
v_gene: TRBV11-2; j_gene: TRBJ2-1; len: 15; d_gene: TRBD2; abundance: NA; CDR3nt: TGTGCCAGCAGCTTAGGGACTAGCGGGGGCAATGAGCAGTTCTTC; CDR3aa: CASSLGTSGGNEQFF
v_gene: TRBV5-1; j_gene: TRBJ2-3; len: 16; d_gene: NA; abundance: NA; CDR3nt: TGCGCCAGCAGCTTGATGGCCACCTCTAGCACAGATACGCAGTATTTT; CDR3aa: CASSLMATSSTDTQYF
v_gene: TRBV12-5; j_gene: TRBJ2-1; len: 17; d_gene: TRBD2; abundance: NA; CDR3nt: TGTGCTAGTGGTCCGCTGGGGCGGGAGGACCCAATCGCTGAGCAGTTCTTC; CDR3aa: CASGPLGREDPIAEQFF
v_gene: TRBV3-1/TRBV3-2; j_gene: TRBJ2-5; len: 13; d_gene: TRBD2; abundance: NA; CDR3nt: TGTGCCAGCAGCTCTGACGGGGCGGGGGCCCAGTACTTC; CDR3aa: CASSSDGAGAQYF
v_gene: TRBV3-1/TRBV3-2; j_gene: TRBJ2-1; len: 14; d_gene: NA; abundance: few; CDR3nt: TGTGCCAGCAGCTCCTTTGGACTCTCAAAAGAGCAGTTCTTC; CDR3aa: CASSSFGLSKEQFF
v_gene: TRBV11-2; j_gene: TRBJ2-1; len: 17; d_gene: TRBD2; abundance: NA; CDR3nt: TGTGCCAGCAGCTTAGCGACTAGCGGGGGGGCTAGGAATGAGCAGTTCTTC; CDR3aa: CASSLATSGGARNEQFF
v_gene: TRBV12-3/TRBV12-4; j_gene: TRBJ2-7; len: 13; d_gene: NA; abundance: NA; CDR3nt: TGTGCCAGCAGTTTAGCGAGACACTACGAGCAGTACTTC; CDR3aa: CASSLARHYEQYF
v_gene: TRBV27; j_gene: TRBJ1-5; len: 15; d_gene: TRBD1; abundance: NA; CDR3nt: TGTGCCAGCAGCCCCCGGGACAGGAGGAATCAGCCCCAGCATTTT; CDR3aa: CASSPRDRRNQPQHF
v_gene: TRBV30; j_gene: TRBJ2-7; len: 15; d_gene: NA; abundance: few; CDR3nt: TGTGCCTGGAGTGAGGGACTGCCTGTATTGTACGAGCAGTACTTC; CDR3aa: CAWSEGLPVLYEQYF